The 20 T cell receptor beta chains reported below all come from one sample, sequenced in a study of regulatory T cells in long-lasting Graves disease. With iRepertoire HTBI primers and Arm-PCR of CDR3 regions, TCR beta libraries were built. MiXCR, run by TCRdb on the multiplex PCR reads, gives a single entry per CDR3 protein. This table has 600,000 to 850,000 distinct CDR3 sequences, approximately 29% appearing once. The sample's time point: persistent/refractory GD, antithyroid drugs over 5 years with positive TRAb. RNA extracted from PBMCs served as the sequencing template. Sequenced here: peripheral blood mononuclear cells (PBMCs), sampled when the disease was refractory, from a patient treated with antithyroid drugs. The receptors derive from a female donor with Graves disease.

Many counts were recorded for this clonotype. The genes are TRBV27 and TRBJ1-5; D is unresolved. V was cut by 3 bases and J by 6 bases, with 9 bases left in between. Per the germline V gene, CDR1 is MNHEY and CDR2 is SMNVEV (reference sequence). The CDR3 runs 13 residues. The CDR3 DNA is TGTGCCAGCAGTTTCGGAGGGTCTCAGCCCCAGCATTTT. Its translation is CASSFGGSQPQHF.

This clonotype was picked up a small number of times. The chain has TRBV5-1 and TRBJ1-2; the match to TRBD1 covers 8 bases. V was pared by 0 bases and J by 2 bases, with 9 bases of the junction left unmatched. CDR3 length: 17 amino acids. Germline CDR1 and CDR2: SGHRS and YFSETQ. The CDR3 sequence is CASSLALTGDRNYGYTF. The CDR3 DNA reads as TGCGCCAGCAGCTTGGCCCTGACAGGGGACCGCAACTATGGCTACACCTTC.

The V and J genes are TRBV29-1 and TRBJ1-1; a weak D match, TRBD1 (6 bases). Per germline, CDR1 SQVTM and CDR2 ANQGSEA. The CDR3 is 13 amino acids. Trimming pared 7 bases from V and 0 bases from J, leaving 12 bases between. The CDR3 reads CSALQGMNTEAFF. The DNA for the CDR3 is TGCAGCGCATTACAGGGAATGAACACTGAAGCTTTCTTT.

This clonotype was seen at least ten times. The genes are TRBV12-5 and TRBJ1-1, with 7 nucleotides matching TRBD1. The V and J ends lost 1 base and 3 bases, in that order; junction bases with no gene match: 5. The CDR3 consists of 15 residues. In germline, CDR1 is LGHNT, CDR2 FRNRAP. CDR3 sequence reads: CASGLGQGGDTEAFF. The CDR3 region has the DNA TGTGCTAGTGGTTTGGGACAGGGAGGGGACACTGAAGCTTTCTTT.

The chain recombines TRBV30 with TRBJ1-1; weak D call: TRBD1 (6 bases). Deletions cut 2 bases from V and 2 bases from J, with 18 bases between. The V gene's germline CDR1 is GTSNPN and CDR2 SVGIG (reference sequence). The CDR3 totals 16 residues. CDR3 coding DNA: TGTGCCTGGAGTCTACCTCGACGGGGGCTTAACACTGAAGCTTTCTTT. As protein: CAWSLPRRGLNTEAFF.

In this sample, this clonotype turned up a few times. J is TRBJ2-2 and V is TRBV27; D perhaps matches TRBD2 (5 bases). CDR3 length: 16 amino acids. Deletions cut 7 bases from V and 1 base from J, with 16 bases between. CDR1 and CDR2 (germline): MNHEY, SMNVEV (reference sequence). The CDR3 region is CASNWSGKRNTGELFF. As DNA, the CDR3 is TGTGCCAGCAACTGGTCCGGGAAGAGGAACACCGGGGAGCTGTTTTTT.

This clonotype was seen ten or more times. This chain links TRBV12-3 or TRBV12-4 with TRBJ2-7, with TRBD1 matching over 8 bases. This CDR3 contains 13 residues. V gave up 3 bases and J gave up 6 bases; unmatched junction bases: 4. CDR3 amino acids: CASSFGQGFEQYF. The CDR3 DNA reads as TGTGCCAGCAGTTTCGGACAGGGCTTCGAGCAGTACTTC.

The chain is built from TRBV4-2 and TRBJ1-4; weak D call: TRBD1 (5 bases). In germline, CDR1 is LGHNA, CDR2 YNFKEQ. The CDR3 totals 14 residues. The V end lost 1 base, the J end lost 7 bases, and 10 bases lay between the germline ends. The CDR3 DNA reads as TGTGCCAGCAGCCAAGCCGGGACGGGTGAAAAACTGTTTTTT. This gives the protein CASSQAGTGEKLFF.

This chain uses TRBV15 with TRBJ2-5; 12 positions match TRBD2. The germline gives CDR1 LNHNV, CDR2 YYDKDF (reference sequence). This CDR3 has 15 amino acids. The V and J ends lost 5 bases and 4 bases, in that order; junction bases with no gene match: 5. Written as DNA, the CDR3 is TGTGCCACCAGCGTACTAGCGGGAGGAGGAGAGACCCAGTACTTC. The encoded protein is CATSVLAGGGETQYF. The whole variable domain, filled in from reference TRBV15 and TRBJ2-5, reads DAMVIQNPRYQVTQFGKPVTLSCSQTLNHNVMYWYQQKSSQAPKLLFHYYDKDFNNEADTPDNFQSRRPNTSFCFLDIRSPGLGDTAMYLCATSVLAGGGETQYFGPGTRLLVL.

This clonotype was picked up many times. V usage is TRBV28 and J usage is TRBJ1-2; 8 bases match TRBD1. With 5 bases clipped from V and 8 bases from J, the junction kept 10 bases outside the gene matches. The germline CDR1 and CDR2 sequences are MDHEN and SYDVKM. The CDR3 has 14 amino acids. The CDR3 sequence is CASSESTGEVGYTF. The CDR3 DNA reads TGTGCCAGCAGTGAATCGACAGGGGAAGTCGGCTACACCTTC.

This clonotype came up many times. CDR3 DNA sequence: TGTGCCAGCAGTGAGTGGTACGAGCAGTACTTC. Amino acid sequence: CASSEWYEQYF. The V call is TRBV2, the J call TRBJ2-7; D gene ambiguous. The germline CDR1 and CDR2 sequences are SNHLY and FYNNEI. The CDR3 is 11 amino acids. Between the trimmed V and J ends, which lost 3 bases and 4 bases, there was a span of 4 bases.

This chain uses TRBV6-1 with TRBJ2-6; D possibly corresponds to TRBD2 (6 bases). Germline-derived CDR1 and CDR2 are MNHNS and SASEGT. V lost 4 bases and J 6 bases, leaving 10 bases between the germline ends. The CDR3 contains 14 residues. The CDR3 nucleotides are TGTGCCAGCAGTGGCGGGGAGCTGGCCAACGTCCTGACTTTC. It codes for CASSGGELANVLTF.

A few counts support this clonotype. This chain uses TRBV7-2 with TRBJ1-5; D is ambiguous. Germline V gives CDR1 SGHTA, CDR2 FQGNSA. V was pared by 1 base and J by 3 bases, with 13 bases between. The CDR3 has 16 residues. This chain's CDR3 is CASSLVLTADNQPQHF. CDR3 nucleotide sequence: TGTGCCAGCAGCTTAGTCCTTACGGCAGACAATCAGCCCCAGCATTTT. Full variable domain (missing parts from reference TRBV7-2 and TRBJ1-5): GAGVSQSPSNKVTEKGKDVELRCDPISGHTALYWYRQSLGQGLEFLIYFQGNSAPDKSGLPSDRFSAERTGGSVSTLTIQRTQQEDSAVYLCASSLVLTADNQPQHFGDGTRLSIL.

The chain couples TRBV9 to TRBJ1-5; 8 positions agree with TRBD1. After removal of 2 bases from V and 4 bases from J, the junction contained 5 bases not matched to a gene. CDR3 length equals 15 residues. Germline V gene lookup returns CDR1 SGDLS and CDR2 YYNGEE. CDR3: CASSVGDRTNQPQHF. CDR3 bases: TGTGCCAGCAGCGTGGGGGACAGGACGAATCAGCCCCAGCATTTT.

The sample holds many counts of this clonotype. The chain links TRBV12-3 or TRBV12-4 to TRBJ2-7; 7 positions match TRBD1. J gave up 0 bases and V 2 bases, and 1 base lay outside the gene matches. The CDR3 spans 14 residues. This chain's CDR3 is CASSLRTGSYEQYF. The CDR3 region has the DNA TGTGCCAGCAGTTTACGGACAGGCTCCTACGAGCAGTACTTC.

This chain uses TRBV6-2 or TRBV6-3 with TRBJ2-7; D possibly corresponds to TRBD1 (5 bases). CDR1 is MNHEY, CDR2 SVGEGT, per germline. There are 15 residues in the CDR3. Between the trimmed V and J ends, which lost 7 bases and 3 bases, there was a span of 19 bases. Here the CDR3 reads CASKTGHIVNYEQYF. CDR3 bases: TGTGCCAGCAAAACCGGACACATAGTAAACTACGAGCAGTACTTC.

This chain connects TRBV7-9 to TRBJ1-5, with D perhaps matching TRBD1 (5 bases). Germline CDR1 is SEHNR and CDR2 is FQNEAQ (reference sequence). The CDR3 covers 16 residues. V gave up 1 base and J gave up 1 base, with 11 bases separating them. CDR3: CASSLEGRASNQPQHF. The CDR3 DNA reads TGTGCCAGCAGCTTAGAAGGCAGGGCAAGCAATCAGCCCCAGCATTTT.

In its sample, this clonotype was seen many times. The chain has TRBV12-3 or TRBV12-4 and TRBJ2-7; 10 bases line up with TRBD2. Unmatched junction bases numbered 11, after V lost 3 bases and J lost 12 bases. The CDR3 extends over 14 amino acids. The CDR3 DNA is TGTGCCAGCAGTTTCGACATAGCGGGAGGTCAAAGGTACTTC. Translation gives CASSFDIAGGQRYF.

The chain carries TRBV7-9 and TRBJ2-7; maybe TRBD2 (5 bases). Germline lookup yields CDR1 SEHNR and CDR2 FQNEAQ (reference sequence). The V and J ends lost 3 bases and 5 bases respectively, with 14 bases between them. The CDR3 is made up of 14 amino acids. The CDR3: CASSFPRGKHEQYF. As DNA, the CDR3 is TGTGCCAGCAGCTTCCCTAGAGGGAAACACGAGCAGTACTTC.

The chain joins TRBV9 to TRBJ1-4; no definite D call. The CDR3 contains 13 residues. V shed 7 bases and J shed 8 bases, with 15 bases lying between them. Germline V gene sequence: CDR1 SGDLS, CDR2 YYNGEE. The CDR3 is CASGRGSGEKLFF. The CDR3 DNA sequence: TGTGCCAGCGGAAGAGGGAGTGGCGAAAAACTGTTTTTT.